This TCR beta chain was profiled in a study of response to subunit inactivated influenza vaccine. There are 16 residues in the CDR3. Germline-derived CDR1 and CDR2 are MNHEY and SVGEGT. The V end was cut by 0 bases, the J end by 10 bases, with 21 bases between. The sample holds a few counts of this clonotype. The target antigen is unknown. TCRdb called the RT-PCR reads again in MiXCR, with one record for every CDR3 protein. This table has roughly 630,000 distinct CDR3 sequences, around 15% appearing once. General study results and limits: Authors suggested that a seasonal influenza vaccination recruits few new T cells each time.

The J gene is TRBJ1-1, the V gene TRBV6-2 or TRBV6-3; D not certain. The source material was PBMCs from blood, sampled roughly 15 days before vaccination. The receptor was isolated from a man aged 50 or older who received an inactivated influenza vaccine. CDR3 in DNA: TGTGCCAGCAGTTACTCGGAGAAAGACCCTCCAAATACAGCTTTCTTT. Amino acids: CASSYSEKDPPNTAFF.